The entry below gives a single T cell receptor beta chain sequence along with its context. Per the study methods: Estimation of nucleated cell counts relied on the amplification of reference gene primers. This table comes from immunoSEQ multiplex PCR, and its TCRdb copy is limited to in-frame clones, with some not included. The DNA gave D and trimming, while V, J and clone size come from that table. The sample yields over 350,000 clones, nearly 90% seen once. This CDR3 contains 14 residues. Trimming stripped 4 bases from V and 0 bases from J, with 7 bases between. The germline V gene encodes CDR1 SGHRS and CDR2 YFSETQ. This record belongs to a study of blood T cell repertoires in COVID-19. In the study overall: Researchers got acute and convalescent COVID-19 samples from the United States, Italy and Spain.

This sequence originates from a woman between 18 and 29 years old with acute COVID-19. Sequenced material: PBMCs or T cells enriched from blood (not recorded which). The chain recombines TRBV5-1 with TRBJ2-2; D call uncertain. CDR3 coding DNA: TGCGCCAGCAGCCAAACAGCGAACACCGGGGAGCTGTTTTTT. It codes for CASSQTANTGELFF.